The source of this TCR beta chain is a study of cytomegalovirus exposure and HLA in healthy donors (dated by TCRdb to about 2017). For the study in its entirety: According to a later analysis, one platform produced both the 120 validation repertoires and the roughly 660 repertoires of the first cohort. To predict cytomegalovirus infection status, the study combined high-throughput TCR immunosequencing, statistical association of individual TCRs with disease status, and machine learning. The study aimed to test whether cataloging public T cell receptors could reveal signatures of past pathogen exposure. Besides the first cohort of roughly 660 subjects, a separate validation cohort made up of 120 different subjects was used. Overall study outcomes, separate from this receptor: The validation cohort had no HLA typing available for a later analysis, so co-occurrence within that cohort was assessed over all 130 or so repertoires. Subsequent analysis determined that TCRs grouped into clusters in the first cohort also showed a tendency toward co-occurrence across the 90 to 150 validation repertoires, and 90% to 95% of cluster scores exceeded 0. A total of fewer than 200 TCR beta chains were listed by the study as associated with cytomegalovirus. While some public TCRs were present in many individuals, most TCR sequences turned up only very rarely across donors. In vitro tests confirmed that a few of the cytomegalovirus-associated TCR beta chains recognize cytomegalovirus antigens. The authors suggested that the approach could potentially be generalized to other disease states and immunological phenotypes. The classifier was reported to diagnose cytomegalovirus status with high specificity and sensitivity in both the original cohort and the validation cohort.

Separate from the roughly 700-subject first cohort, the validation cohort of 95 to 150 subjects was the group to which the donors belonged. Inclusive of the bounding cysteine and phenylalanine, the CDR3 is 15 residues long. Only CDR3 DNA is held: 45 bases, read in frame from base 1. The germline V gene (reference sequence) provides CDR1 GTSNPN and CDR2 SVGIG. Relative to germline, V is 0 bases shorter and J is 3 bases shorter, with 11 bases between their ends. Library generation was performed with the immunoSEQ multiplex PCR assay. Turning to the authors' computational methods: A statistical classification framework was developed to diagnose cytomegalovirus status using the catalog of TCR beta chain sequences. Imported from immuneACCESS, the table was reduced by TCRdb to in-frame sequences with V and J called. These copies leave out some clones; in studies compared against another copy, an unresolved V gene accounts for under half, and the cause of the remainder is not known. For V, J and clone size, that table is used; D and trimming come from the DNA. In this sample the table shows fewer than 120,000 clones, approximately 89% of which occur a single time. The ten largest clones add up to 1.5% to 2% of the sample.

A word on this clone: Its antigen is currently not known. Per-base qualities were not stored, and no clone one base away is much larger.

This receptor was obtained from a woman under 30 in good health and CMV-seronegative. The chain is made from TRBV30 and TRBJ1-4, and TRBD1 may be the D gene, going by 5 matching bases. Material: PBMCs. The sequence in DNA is TGTGCCTGGAGTGTAAAGGCAGGGTCTAATGAAAAACTGTTTTTT. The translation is CAWSVKAGSNEKLFF.